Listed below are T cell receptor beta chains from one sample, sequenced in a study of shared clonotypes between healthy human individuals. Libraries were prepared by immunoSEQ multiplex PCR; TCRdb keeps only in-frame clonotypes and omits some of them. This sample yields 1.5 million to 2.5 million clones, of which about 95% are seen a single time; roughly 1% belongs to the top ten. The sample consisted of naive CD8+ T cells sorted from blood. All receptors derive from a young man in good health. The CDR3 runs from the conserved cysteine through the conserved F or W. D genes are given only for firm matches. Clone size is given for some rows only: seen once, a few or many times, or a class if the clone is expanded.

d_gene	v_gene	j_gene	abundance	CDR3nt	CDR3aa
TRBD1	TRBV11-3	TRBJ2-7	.	TGTGCCAGCAGCCCCGGGGACAGGGCTCACGAGCAGTACTTC	CASSPGDRAHEQYF
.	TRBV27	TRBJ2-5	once	TGTGCCAGCAACGGCCAAAACCAAGAGACCCAGTACTTC	CASNGQNQETQYF
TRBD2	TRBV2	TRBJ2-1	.	TGTGCCAGCCCCCCAGGACTAGCGGGCCAAAATGAGCAGTTCTTC	CASPPGLAGQNEQFF
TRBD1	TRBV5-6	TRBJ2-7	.	TGTGCCAGCAGCTCCTTTACAGGGGGAGGCTCCTACGAGCAGTACTTC	CASSSFTGGGSYEQYF
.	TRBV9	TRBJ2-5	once	TGTGCCAGCAGCGCATACAGGACGGTCGGGGAGACCCAGTACTTC	CASSAYRTVGETQYF
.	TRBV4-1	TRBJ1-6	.	TGCGCCAGCAGCCATATGGACGCACCGCCCCTCCACTTT	CASSHMDAPPLHF
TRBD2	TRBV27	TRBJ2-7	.	TGTGCCAGCACCGGACTAGCGGGAGGGGGATTTTACGAGCAGTACTTC	CASTGLAGGGFYEQYF
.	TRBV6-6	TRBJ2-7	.	TGTGCCAGCAGTTGGGGGGTGGGCTACGAGCAGTACTTC	CASSWGVGYEQYF
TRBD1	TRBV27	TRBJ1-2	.	TGTGCCAGCAGTTGGACAGGGGGCAATAATGGCTACACCTTC	CASSWTGGNNGYTF
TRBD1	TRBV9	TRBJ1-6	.	TGTGCCAGCAGCCTGCACGGACAGGAGGGCTATAATTCACCCCTCCACTTT	CASSLHGQEGYNSPLHF
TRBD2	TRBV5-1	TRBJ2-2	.	TGCGCCAGCAGCTTAGAGGGAGCGGGAGGATACACCGGGGAGCTGTTTTTT	CASSLEGAGGYTGELFF
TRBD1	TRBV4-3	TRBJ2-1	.	TGCGCCAGCAGCCAATCTGGGACAGGGGGCCGGGATGAGCAGTTCTTC	CASSQSGTGGRDEQFF
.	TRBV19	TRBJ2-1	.	TGTGCCAGTAGTCGCCCTCAGGGTCAGGCCAATGAGCAGTTCTTC	CASSRPQGQANEQFF
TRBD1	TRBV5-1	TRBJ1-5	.	TGCGCCAGCAGCTTGATGCCGACAGGGGATTATCAGCCCCAGCATTTT	CASSLMPTGDYQPQHF
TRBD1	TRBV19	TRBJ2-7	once	TGTGCCAGTAGTATGGGACAGGGATACGAGCAGTACTTC	CASSMGQGYEQYF
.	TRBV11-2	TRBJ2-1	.	TGTGCCAGCAGCTTAGAATGGGGAAGATCCTACAATGAGCAGTTCTTC	CASSLEWGRSYNEQFF